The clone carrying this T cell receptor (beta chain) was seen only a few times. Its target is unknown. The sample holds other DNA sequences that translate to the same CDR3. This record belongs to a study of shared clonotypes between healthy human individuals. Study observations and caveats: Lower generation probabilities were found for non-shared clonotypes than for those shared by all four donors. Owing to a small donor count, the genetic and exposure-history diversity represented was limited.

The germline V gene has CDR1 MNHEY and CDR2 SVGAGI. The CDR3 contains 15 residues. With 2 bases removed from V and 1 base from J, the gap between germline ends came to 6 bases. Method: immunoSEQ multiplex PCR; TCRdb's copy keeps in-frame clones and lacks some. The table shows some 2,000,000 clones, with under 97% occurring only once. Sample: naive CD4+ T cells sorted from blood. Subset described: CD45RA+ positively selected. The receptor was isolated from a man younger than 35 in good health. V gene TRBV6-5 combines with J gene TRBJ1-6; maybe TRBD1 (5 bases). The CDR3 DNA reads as TGTGCCAGCAGTTACGGGGGTTCCTATAATTCACCCCTCCACTTT. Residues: CASSYGGSYNSPLHF.